This T cell receptor beta chain was sequenced during a study of T cell responses to AZD1222 COVID-19 vaccine. Overall study results and limits: Across spike, vaccine-associated CD4 TCRs were found, dominant at 160-218 and 743-854. Rises in breadth and depth of Spike-specific TCRs came after two AZD1222 doses. Per reports, nearly half of all spike-specific TCRs target regions that are unmutated in variants.

This CDR3 has 13 residues. V was shortened by 6 bases and J by 1 base, with 12 bases between the two germline ends. From germline, CDR1 is SQVTM and CDR2 ANQGSEA. TCRdb's table, derived via immunoSEQ multiplex PCR, lists solely in-frame clones and lacks some. The sample holds roughly 76,000 clones, approximately 90% seen once. Regarding this clone: Antigen specificity is unknown.

The TCR sequence derives from an adult in good health. The genes are TRBV29-1 and TRBJ1-1; tentatively, D is TRBD1 (6 bases). Sequencing was performed on peripheral blood, taken on day 0 of AZD1222 vaccination. The CDR3, as DNA: TGCAGCGTCTTGACAGGACAGAACACTGAAGCTTTCTTT. Amino acids: CSVLTGQNTEAFF. Together with reference TRBV29-1 and TRBJ1-1, the CDR3 gives the full variable domain: SAVISQKPSRDICQRGTSLTIQCQVDSQVTMMFWYRQQPGQSLTLIATANQGSEATYESGFVIDKFPISRPNLTFSTLTVSNMSPEDSSIYLCSVLTGQNTEAFFGQGTRLTVV.